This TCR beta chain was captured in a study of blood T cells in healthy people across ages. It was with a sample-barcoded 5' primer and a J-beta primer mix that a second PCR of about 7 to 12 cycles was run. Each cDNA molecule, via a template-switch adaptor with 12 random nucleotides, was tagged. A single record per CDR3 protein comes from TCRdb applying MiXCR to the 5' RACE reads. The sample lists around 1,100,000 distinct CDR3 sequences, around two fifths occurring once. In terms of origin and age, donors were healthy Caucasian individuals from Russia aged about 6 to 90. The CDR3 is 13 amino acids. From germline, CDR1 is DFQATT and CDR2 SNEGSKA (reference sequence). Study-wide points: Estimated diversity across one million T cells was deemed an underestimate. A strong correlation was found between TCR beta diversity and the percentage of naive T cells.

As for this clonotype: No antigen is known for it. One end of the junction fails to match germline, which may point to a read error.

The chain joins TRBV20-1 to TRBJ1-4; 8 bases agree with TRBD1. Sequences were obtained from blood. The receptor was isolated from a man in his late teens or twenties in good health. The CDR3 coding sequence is TGCGGTGCTAGATACAGGGGGACTGAAAAACTGTTTTTT. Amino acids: CGARYRGTEKLFF.